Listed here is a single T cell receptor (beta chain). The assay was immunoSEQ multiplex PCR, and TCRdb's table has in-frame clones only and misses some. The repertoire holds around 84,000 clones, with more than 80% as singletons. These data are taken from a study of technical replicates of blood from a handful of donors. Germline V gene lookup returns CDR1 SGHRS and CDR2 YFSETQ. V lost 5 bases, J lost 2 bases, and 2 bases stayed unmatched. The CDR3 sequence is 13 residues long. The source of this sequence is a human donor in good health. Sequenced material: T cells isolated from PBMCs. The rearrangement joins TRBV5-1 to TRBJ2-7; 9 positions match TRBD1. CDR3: CASRDRGAYEQYF. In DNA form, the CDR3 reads TGCGCCAGCAGAGACAGGGGGGCCTACGAGCAGTACTTC.